The present T cell receptor beta chain was sequenced within a study of identical twins. TCRdb re-called the 5' RACE reads with MiXCR, one entry per CDR3 protein. Seen here are about 280,000 distinct CDR3 sequences, more than 6.5% observed once, and the top ten hold less than 2.5%. The CDR3 sequence is 15 residues long. V was clipped by 6 bases and J by 3 bases; unmatched bases: 6. The same data also contributed to another study, on yellow fever vaccine responses in identical twins.

The sequenced sample was memory (CD45RO+) T cells sorted from blood. This sequence originates from a woman between 18 and 30 years old in good health. The genes are TRBV12-3 or TRBV12-4 and TRBJ2-2; 8 nucleotides match TRBD1. This CDR3 is CASSVGQGDTGELFF. In DNA form, the CDR3 reads TGTGCCAGCAGCGTAGGACAGGGTGACACCGGGGAGCTGTTTTTT.